The rows below give T cell receptor beta chains drawn from one sample of a study of cytomegalovirus exposure and HLA in healthy donors. Clones were read by immunoSEQ multiplex PCR, and TCRdb kept only the in-frame ones, dropping some. The sample holds 50,000 or so clones, roughly nine tenths seen once. Sequencing input: PBMCs. These receptors were collected from a woman aged 18-29 years in good health and CMV-seropositive. CDR3s include the opening cysteine and the closing phenylalanine or tryptophan. Each record gives: V gene, clone size, D gene, J gene, CDR3 length, CDR3 protein, CDR3 DNA. A D gene is named only where the DNA matches it firmly. Clone size appears in some rows only: once, few, many, or a class for an expanded clone.

TRBV10-3	.	.	TRBJ1-1	13	CAISESVGTEAFF	TGTGCCATCAGTGAGTCGGTCGGCACTGAAGCTTTCTTT
TRBV5-6	.	TRBD1	TRBJ1-3	19	CASSWWTGTGGAPGNTIYF	TGTGCCAGCAGCTGGTGGACCGGGACAGGGGGCGCGCCTGGAAACACCATATATTTT
TRBV30	few	.	TRBJ1-2	14	CAWSERTAYYGYTF	TGTGCCTGGAGTGAAAGGACAGCCTACTATGGCTACACCTTC
TRBV28	.	.	TRBJ2-7	14	CASSSTRQSYEQYF	TGTGCCAGCAGCTCCACTCGACAGAGCTACGAGCAGTACTTC
TRBV9	few	.	TRBJ1-1	14	CASSVAKVNTEAFF	TGTGCCAGCAGCGTAGCTAAAGTGAACACTGAAGCTTTCTTT
TRBV7-9	.	.	TRBJ2-7	15	CASSHPDSFSYEQYF	TGTGCCAGCAGCCACCCCGATAGTTTTTCCTACGAGCAGTACTTC
TRBV7-2	.	TRBD2	TRBJ2-1	16	CASSLGRSGGYNEQFF	TGTGCCAGCAGCTTAGGTCGAAGCGGGGGGTACAATGAGCAGTTCTTC
TRBV5-4	.	.	TRBJ1-1	12	CASSFGQMVAFF	TGTGCCAGCAGCTTTGGCCAGATGGTAGCTTTCTTT
TRBV4-2	.	.	TRBJ2-3	12	CASSQDRDTQYF	TGTGCCAGCAGCCAAGACCGGGATACGCAGTATTTT
TRBV6-5	.	TRBD1	TRBJ1-2	14	CASSLYRDRTGYTF	TGTGCCAGCAGTTTGTACCGGGACAGGACTGGGTACACCTTC
TRBV7-6	once	TRBD1	TRBJ1-2	15	CASSRRQGNSGGYTF	TGTGCCAGCAGCAGACGACAGGGGAATTCCGGCGGCTACACCTTC
TRBV6-5	.	TRBD1	TRBJ2-3	12	CASSYGTGGLYF	TGTGCCAGCAGTTACGGGACAGGGGGTTTGTATTTT
TRBV19	.	TRBD1	TRBJ2-5	14	CASSTATGYETQYF	TGTGCCAGTAGTACCGCGACAGGGTATGAGACCCAGTACTTC
TRBV5-4	.	.	TRBJ2-5	12	CASSETDGPQYF	TGTGCCAGCAGCGAGACAGACGGGCCCCAGTACTTC
TRBV5-6	.	.	TRBJ2-5	17	CASREEGTGGYQETQYF	TGTGCCAGCAGAGAGGAGGGCACTGGAGGGTACCAAGAGACCCAGTACTTC
TRBV6-1	medium-sized	TRBD1	TRBJ1-5	15	CASSEAQGGGQPQHF	TGTGCCAGCAGTGAGGCTCAGGGGGGTGGTCAGCCCCAGCATTTT
TRBV18	.	.	TRBJ1-2	13	CASSPRRGNGYTF	TGTGCCAGCTCACCTCGCCGGGGTAATGGCTACACCTTC
TRBV5-6	.	.	TRBJ2-7	14	CASSFKRRAYEQYF	TGTGCCAGCAGCTTCAAACGTCGGGCCTACGAGCAGTACTTC
TRBV7-9	.	.	TRBJ2-7	16	CASRSVGAGINYEQYF	TGTGCCAGCAGGTCGGTAGGGGCCGGAATTAACTACGAGCAGTACTTC
TRBV7-2	.	.	TRBJ2-5	14	CASRSGSLSETQYF	TGTGCCAGCAGATCGGGTAGCTTGTCGGAGACCCAGTACTTC
TRBV5-4	.	TRBD1	TRBJ1-1	15	CASSATGGRNTEAFF	TGTGCCAGCAGCGCGACAGGGGGACGGAACACTGAAGCTTTCTTT
TRBV5-4	.	.	TRBJ2-1	16	CASSSQTGTPYNEQFF	TGTGCCAGCAGCTCACAAACCGGGACTCCCTACAATGAGCAGTTCTTC
TRBV7-9	.	TRBD1	TRBJ1-2	14	CASSLTGDSYGYTF	TGTGCCAGCAGCTTGACAGGGGATTCCTATGGCTACACCTTC
TRBV7-3	.	TRBD2	TRBJ2-1	15	CASSFTSGGLGEQFF	TGTGCCAGCAGCTTTACTAGCGGGGGGCTGGGGGAGCAGTTCTTC
TRBV9	.	TRBD2	TRBJ2-2	22	CASSAETPGLVSSVANTGELFF	TGTGCCAGCAGCGCCGAGACACCGGGACTAGTCTCTTCTGTGGCGAACACCGGGGAGCTGTTTTTT
TRBV28	.	.	TRBJ1-4	16	CASSLGTSATNEKLFF	TGTGCCAGCAGTTTAGGGACATCGGCAACTAATGAAAAACTGTTTTTT
TRBV5-1	.	.	TRBJ2-7	14	CASSLGLSSYEQYF	TGCGCCAGCAGCTTGGGACTGAGCTCCTACGAGCAGTACTTC
TRBV19	few	.	TRBJ1-1	13	CASSIPGDTEAFF	TGTGCCAGTAGTATACCCGGGGACACTGAAGCTTTCTTT
TRBV10-3	.	.	TRBJ1-1	13	CAIGPGVNTEAFF	TGTGCCATCGGCCCAGGGGTGAACACTGAAGCTTTCTTT
TRBV7-9	.	.	TRBJ1-5	15	CASSLAGRGNQPQHF	TGTGCCAGCAGCTTAGCAGGGAGAGGCAATCAGCCCCAGCATTTT
TRBV6-4	.	TRBD1	TRBJ1-1	16	CASSRGAGGLNTEAFF	TGTGCCAGCAGTAGGGGAGCAGGGGGCCTGAACACTGAAGCTTTCTTT
TRBV28	.	.	TRBJ1-6	14	CASSLAGGGSPLHF	TGTGCCAGCAGTTTGGCGGGGGGCGGTTCACCCCTCCACTTT
TRBV7-6	once	.	TRBJ2-1	14	CASSAGGTYNEQFF	TGTGCCAGCAGCGCAGGCGGGACCTACAATGAGCAGTTCTTC
TRBV4-1	.	.	TRBJ2-1	16	CASSQGLRGLGNEQFF	TGCGCCAGCAGCCAAGGTCTTCGTGGGCTCGGCAATGAGCAGTTCTTC
TRBV2	.	TRBD1	TRBJ2-5	14	CASRLDRGQETQYF	TGTGCCAGCAGACTTGACAGGGGTCAAGAGACCCAGTACTTC
TRBV5-4	once	.	TRBJ1-3	16	CASSLQPPGVGNTIYF	TGTGCCAGCAGCTTGCAGCCCCCAGGGGTCGGAAACACCATATATTTT
TRBV11-3	.	.	TRBJ2-5	16	CASSSGGGLNGETQYF	TGTGCCAGCAGCTCTGGCGGGGGCTTAAACGGAGAGACCCAGTACTTC
TRBV18	.	.	TRBJ1-4	13	CASSPGQSRKLFF	TGTGCCAGCTCACCAGGACAGTCGCGAAAACTGTTTTTT
TRBV18	.	.	TRBJ2-3	14	CASVLAQTTDTQYF	TGTGCCAGCGTTCTGGCCCAGACTACAGATACGCAGTATTTT
TRBV5-1	.	.	TRBJ2-5	14	CASSQGSVAETQYF	TGCGCCAGCAGCCAGGGGTCGGTTGCGGAGACCCAGTACTTC
TRBV15	.	TRBD2	TRBJ2-3	15	CATRSTSDNTDTQYF	TGTGCCACCAGATCGACTAGCGACAACACAGATACGCAGTATTTT
TRBV18	.	TRBD2	TRBJ2-7	16	CASSLDTSGGAHEQYF	TGTGCCAGCTCACTCGATACTAGCGGGGGGGCTCACGAGCAGTACTTC
TRBV11-2	.	TRBD2	TRBJ2-7	16	CASSYGPSGGTYEQYF	TGTGCCAGCAGCTACGGGCCTAGCGGGGGGACCTACGAGCAGTACTTC
TRBV19	.	.	TRBJ1-6	14	CASSIRDTTSPLHF	TGTGCCAGTAGTATTAGGGACACAACTTCACCCCTCCACTTT
TRBV6-5	few	.	TRBJ1-4	12	CASGVRGEKLFF	TGTGCCAGCGGAGTCAGGGGTGAAAAACTGTTTTTT
TRBV27	.	.	TRBJ1-1	12	CASSFPTGEAFF	TGTGCCAGCAGTTTCCCGACAGGTGAAGCTTTCTTT
TRBV5-1	once	.	TRBJ1-6	14	CASSLQGGESPLHF	TGCGCCAGCAGCTTGCAGGGTGGGGAATCACCCCTCCACTTT
TRBV6-1	.	TRBD1	TRBJ1-1	13	CASSGGTATEAFF	TGTGCCAGCAGTGGAGGGACAGCCACTGAAGCTTTCTTT
TRBV18	.	TRBD1	TRBJ1-1	17	CASSPPRTGILNTEAFF	TGTGCCAGCTCACCACCTCGGACAGGGATATTAAACACTGAAGCTTTCTTT
TRBV5-6	.	TRBD1	TRBJ1-6	15	CASSLGEGAGSPLHF	TGTGCCAGCAGCTTGGGCGAGGGGGCGGGGTCACCCCTCCACTTT
TRBV6-1	.	TRBD1	TRBJ1-6	15	CASTRAPRDRSPLHF	TGTGCCAGCACCCGCGCGCCCCGGGACAGGTCACCCCTCCACTTT
TRBV27	.	.	TRBJ1-3	20	CASSSHGDPLGGAHGNTIYF	TGTGCCAGCAGTTCTCATGGCGACCCGTTGGGGGGGGCGCACGGAAACACCATATATTTT
TRBV4-3	.	.	TRBJ1-3	18	CASSQDTFPGQGGNTIYF	TGCGCCAGCAGCCAAGATACTTTTCCGGGACAAGGCGGTAACACCATATATTTT
TRBV2	few	TRBD1	TRBJ1-2	14	CASRLTGNNYGYTF	TGTGCCAGCCGACTGACAGGGAATAACTATGGCTACACCTTC
TRBV7-9	.	TRBD1	TRBJ2-1	15	CASSRDRGTYNEQFF	TGTGCCAGCAGCCGGGACAGGGGAACCTACAATGAGCAGTTCTTC
TRBV28	.	TRBD2	TRBJ2-3	15	CATRDWRGTTDTQYF	TGTGCCACCCGGGACTGGCGGGGGACCACAGATACGCAGTATTTT
TRBV30	.	.	TRBJ1-1	10	CAWTRTEAFF	TGTGCCTGGACCCGTACTGAAGCTTTCTTT
TRBV25-1	.	.	TRBJ1-6	14	CASSGYSLNSPLHF	TGTGCCAGCAGTGGATACAGTCTCAATTCACCCCTCCACTTT
TRBV18	.	TRBD1	TRBJ2-7	13	CASSPGTGEGQYF	TGTGCCAGCTCACCAGGGACAGGGGAGGGGCAGTACTTC
TRBV4-1	.	TRBD1	TRBJ1-1	16	CASSQDRYRGNTEAFF	TGCGCCAGCAGCCAAGATCGATACAGGGGGAACACTGAAGCTTTCTTT